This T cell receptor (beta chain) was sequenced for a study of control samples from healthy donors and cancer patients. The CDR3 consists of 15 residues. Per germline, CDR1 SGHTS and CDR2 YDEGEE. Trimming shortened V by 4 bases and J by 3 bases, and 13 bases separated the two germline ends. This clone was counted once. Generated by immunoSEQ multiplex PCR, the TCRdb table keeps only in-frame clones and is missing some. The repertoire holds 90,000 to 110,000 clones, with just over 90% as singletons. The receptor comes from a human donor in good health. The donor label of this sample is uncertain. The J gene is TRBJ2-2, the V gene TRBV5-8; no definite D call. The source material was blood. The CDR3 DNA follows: TGTGCCAGCAGCATTACCGGGCCATACACCGGGGAGCTGTTTTTT. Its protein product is CASSITGPYTGELFF.